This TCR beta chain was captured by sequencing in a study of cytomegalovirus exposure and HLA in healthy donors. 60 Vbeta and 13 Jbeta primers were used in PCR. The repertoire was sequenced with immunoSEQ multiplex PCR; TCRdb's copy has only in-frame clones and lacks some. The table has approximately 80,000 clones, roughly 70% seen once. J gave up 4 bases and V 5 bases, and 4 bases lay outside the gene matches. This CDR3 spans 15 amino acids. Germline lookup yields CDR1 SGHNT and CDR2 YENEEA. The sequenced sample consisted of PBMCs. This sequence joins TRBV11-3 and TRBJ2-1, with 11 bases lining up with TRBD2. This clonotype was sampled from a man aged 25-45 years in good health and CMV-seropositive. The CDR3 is CASSRLAGGYNEQFF. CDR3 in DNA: TGTGCCAGCAGCCGCTTAGCGGGAGGGTACAATGAGCAGTTCTTC.